The T cell receptor beta chain under discussion was sequenced for a study of PD-1 blockade in mismatch repair-deficient tumors. For the study at large: Enrolled about 2012-2017, patients had progressing, pretreated mismatch repair-deficient cancers of about a dozen types. Regarding the study as a whole: Tumor-resident clones, often undetectable pretreatment in blood, expanded then contracted after pembrolizumab.

The germline V gene encodes CDR1 SGHTA and CDR2 FQGNSA. Trimming took 1 base from V and 3 from J, leaving 16 bases between them. This CDR3 spans 17 amino acids. The table came from immunoSEQ multiplex PCR; TCRdb's copy has only in-frame clones and leaves some out. The sample records 25,000 to 30,000 clones, approximately 84% being singletons. As concerns this clone: Its target is unknown.

Mismatch repair deficiency was confirmed in all patients, by PCR or immunohistochemistry. TCR sequencing covered a few patients who responded to pembrolizumab. The specimen was PBMCs, collected before pembrolizumab treatment. The TCR was taken from an adult with mismatch repair-deficient cancer. The J gene is TRBJ1-5, the V gene TRBV7-2; D gene ambiguous. The CDR3 nucleotides read TGTGCCAGCAGCTTAGGGGGAGGGCGGCTTGACAATCAGCCCCAGCATTTT. Translation: CASSLGGGRLDNQPQHF.